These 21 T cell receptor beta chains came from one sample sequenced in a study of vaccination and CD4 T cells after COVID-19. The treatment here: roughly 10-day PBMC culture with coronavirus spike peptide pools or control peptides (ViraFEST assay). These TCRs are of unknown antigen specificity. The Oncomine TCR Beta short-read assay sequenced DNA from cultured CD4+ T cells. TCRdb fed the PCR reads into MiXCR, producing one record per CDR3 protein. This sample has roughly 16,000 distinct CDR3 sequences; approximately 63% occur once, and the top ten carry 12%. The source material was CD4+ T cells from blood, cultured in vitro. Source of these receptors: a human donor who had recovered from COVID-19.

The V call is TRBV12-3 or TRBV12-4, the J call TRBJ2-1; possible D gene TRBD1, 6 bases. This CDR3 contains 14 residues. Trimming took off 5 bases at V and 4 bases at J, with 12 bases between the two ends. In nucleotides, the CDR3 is TGTGCCAGCAGTATGTCGGGGACATACAATGAGCAGTTCTTC. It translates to CASSMSGTYNEQFF.

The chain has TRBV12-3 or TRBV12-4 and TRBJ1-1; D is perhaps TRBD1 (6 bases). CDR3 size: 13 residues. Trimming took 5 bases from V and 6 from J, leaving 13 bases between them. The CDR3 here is CASSSFAGAEAFF. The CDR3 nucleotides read TGTGCCAGCAGTAGCTTCGCAGGGGCTGAAGCTTTCTTT.

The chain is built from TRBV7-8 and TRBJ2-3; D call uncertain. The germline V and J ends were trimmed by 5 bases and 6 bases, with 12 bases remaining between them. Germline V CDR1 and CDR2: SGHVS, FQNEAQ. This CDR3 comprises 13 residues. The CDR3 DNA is TGTGCCAGCAGCCTCATCCTAGACGATACGCAGTATTTT. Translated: CASSLILDDTQYF.

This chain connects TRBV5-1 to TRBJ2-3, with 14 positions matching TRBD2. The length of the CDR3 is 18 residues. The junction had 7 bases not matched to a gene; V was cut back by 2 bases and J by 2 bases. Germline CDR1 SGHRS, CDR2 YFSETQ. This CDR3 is CASSFGTSGGGSTDTQYF. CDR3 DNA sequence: TGCGCCAGCAGCTTCGGGACTAGCGGGGGAGGATCCACAGATACGCAGTATTTT.

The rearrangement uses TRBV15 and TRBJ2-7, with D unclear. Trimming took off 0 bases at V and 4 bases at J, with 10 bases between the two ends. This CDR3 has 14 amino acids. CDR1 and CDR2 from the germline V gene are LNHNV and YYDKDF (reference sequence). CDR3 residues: CATSRDKGYYEQYF. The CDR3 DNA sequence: TGTGCCACCAGCAGAGATAAGGGCTATTACGAGCAGTACTTC.

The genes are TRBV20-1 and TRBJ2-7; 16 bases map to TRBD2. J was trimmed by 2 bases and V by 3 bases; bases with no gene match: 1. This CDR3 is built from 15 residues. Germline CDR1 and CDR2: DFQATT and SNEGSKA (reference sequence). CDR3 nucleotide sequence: TGCAGTGCTAGCGGGACTAGCGGGAGGGCCTACGAGCAGTACTTC. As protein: CSASGTSGRAYEQYF.

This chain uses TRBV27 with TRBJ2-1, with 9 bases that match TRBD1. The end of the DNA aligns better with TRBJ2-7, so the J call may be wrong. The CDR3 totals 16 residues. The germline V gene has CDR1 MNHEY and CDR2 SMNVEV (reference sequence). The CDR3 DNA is TGTGCCAGCAGCCAAACAGGGGGCAAAGGTACCTACGAGCAGTACTTC. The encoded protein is CASSQTGGKGTYEQYF.

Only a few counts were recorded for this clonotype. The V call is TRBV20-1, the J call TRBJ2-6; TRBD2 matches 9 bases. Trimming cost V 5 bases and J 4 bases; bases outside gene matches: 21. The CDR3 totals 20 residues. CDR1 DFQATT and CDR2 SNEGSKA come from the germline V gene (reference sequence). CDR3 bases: TGCAGTGCTGGACAGCAAGGAGCGGGGGGACGGGCGTCCGGGGCCAACGTCCTGACTTTC. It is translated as CSAGQQGAGGRASGANVLTF.

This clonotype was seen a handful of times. This chain's CDR3 is CASRTPGSGANVLTF. CDR3 nucleotides: TGTGCCAGTCGAACTCCGGGGTCCGGGGCCAACGTCCTGACTTTC. The chain combines TRBV28 with TRBJ2-6; D perhaps matches TRBD2 (5 bases). Germline V gene lookup returns CDR1 MDHEN and CDR2 SYDVKM. V was trimmed by 9 bases and J by 4 bases, leaving 16 bases between them. CDR3 length equals 15 residues.

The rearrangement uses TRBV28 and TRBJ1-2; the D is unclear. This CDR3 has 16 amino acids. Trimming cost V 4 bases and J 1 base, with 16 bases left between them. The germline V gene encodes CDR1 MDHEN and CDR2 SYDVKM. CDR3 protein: CASSSPSSRDNYGYTF. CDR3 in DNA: TGTGCCAGCAGTTCACCCTCCTCCCGGGATAACTATGGCTACACCTTC.

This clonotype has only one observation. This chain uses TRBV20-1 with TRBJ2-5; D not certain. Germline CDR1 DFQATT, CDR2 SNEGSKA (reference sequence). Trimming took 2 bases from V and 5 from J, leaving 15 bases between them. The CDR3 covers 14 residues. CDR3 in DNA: TGCAGTGCTAGAAGCCCTCAGATCTGGGAGACCCAGTACTTC. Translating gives CSARSPQIWETQYF.

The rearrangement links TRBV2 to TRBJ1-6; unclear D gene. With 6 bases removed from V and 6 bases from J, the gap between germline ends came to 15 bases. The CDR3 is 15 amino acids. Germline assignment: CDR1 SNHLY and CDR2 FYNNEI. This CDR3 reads CASRRNFQINSPLHF. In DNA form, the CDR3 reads TGTGCCAGCAGACGAAACTTTCAAATTAATTCACCCCTCCACTTT.

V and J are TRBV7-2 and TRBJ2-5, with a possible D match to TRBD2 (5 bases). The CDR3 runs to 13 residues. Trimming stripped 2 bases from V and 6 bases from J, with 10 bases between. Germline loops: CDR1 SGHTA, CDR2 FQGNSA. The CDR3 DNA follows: TGTGCCAGCAGCTTAATAGGAGGTCAGACCCAGTACTTC. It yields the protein CASSLIGGQTQYF.

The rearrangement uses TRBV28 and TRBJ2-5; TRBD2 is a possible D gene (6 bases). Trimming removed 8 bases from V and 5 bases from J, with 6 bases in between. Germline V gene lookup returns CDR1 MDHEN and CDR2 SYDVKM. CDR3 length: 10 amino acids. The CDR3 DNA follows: TGTGCCAGCGGGGGGGAGACCCAGTACTTC. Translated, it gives CASGGETQYF. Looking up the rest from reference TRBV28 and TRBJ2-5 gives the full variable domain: DVKVTQSSRYLVKRTGEKVFLECVQDMDHENMFWYRQDPGLGLRLIYFSYDVKMKEKGDIPEGYSVSREKKERFSLILESASTNQTSMYLCASGGETQYFGPGTRLLVL.

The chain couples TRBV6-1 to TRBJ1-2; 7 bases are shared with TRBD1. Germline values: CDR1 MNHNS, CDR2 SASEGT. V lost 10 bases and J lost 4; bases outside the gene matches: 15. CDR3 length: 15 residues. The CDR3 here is CATSGRTGGIYGYTF. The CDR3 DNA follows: TGTGCCACATCGGGTCGGACAGGCGGCATCTATGGCTACACCTTC.

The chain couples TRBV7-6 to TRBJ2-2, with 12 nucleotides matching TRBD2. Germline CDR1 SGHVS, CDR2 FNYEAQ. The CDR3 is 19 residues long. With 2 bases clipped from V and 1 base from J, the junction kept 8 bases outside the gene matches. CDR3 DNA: TGTGCCAGCAGCTTAAAAGGGCTAGCGGGGGGGCAGAACACCGGGGAGCTGTTTTTT. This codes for CASSLKGLAGGQNTGELFF. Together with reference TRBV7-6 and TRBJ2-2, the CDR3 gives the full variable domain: GAGVSQSPRYKVTKRGQDVALRCDPISGHVSLYWYRQALGQGPEFLTYFNYEAQQDKSGLPNDRFSAERPEGSISTLTIQRTEQRDSAMYRCASSLKGLAGGQNTGELFFGEGSRLTVL.

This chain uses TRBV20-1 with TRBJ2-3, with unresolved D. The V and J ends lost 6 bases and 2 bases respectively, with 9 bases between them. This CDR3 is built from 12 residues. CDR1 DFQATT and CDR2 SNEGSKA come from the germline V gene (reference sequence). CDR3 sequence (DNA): TGCAGTGCCGGAAGAGACACAGATACGCAGTATTTT. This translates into CSAGRDTDTQYF.

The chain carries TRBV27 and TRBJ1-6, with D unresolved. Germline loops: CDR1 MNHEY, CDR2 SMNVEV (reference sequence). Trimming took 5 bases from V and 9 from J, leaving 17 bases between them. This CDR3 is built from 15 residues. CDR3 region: CASSPSKVLSSPLHF. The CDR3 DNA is TGTGCCAGCAGTCCCAGCAAGGTTCTAAGTTCACCCCTCCACTTT.

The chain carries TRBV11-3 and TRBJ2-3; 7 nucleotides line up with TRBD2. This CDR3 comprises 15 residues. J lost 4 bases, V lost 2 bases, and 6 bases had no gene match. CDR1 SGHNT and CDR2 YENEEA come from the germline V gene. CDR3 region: CASSLTASGADTQYF. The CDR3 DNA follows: TGTGCCAGCAGCTTAACGGCTAGCGGTGCAGATACGCAGTATTTT.

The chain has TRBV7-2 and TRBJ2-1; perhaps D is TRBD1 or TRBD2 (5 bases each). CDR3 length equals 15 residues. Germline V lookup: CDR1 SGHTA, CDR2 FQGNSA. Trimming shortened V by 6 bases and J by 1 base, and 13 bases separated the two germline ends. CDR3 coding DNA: TGTGCCAGCAGAATTACCGGGACGTCCTACAATGAGCAGTTCTTC. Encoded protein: CASRITGTSYNEQFF.

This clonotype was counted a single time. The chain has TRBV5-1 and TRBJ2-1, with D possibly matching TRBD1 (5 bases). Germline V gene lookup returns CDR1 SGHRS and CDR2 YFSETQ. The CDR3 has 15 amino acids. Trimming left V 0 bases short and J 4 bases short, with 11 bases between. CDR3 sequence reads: CASSLGQLTYNEQFF. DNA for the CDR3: TGCGCCAGCAGCTTGGGACAGCTTACTTACAATGAGCAGTTCTTC.